This T cell receptor (beta chain) was recorded in a study of T cell repertoires in cytomegalovirus infection. Looking at the study overall: Well-studied HLA-B-restricted CMV epitopes were used in the study alongside recently identified HLA-C-restricted ones. Broader study findings: Carriers of CMV and the relevant HLA type were discriminated by public TCR beta frequency. The ex vivo response was dominated by HLA-C-restricted CMV-specific TCR beta clonotypes.

The trim removed 6 bases at V and 6 bases at J, leaving 7 bases unmatched. There are 14 residues in the CDR3. From germline, CDR1 is SEHNR and CDR2 FQNEAQ (reference sequence). One entry per CDR3 protein results from TCRdb running MiXCR on the reads. The sample lists approximately 600,000 distinct CDR3 sequences, over 35% occurring once. About this clonotype itself: Its antigen is currently unknown.

This material consisted of cultured PBMCs, taken from culture after CMV antigen stimulation. This receptor was taken from a human donor in good health (CMV status not recorded). Some clones in this sample may be carry-over from other donors' samples. The chain is built from TRBV7-9 and TRBJ1-1, with 10 nucleotides matching TRBD1. The CDR3 nucleotides are TGTGCCAGCAGTCGGGACAGGGGTTTGTCTGAAGCTTTCTTT. Amino acids: CASSRDRGLSEAFF.